This entry describes one T cell receptor beta chain. Measured with immunoSEQ multiplex PCR; TCRdb has only the in-frame clones, and not every one. The data contain about 230,000 clones, 65% to 90% of them singletons. This entry is derived from a study of blood T cell repertoires in COVID-19. The CDR3 covers 14 residues. CDR1 is MNHEY and CDR2 is SVGAGI in the germline V gene. V dropped 8 bases and J dropped 1 base, with 11 bases sitting between them. The sample taken for sequencing was peripheral blood. The TCR was taken from a man aged 45-60 years with COVID-19, enrolled during active disease. The V gene is TRBV6-5, the J gene TRBJ1-4; possibly TRBD1 for D (6 bases). CDR3 sequence: CASDSQGTNEKLFF. For the CDR3, the DNA is TGTGCCAGCGACTCACAGGGAACTAATGAAAAACTGTTTTTT.